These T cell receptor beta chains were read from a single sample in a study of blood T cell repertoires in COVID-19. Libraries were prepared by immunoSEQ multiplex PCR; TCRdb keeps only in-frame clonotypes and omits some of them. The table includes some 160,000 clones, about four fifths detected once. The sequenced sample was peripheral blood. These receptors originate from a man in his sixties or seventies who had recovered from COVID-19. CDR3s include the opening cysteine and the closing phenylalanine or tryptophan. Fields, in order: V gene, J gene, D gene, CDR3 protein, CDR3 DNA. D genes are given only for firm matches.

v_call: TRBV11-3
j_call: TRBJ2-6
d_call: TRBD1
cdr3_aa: CASSPGTGGSGANVLTF
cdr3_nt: TGTGCCAGCAGCCCGGGGACAGGGGGTTCTGGGGCCAACGTCCTGACTTTC

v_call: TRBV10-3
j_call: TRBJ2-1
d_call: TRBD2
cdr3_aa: CAIQLGREGRSEQFF
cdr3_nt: TGTGCCATCCAATTGGGGCGGGAGGGCCGTAGTGAGCAGTTCTTC

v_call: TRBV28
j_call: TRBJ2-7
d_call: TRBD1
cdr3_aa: CASSSGQMNYEQYF
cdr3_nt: TGTGCCAGCAGTTCGGGACAGATGAATTACGAGCAGTACTTC

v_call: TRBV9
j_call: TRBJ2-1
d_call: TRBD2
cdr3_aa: CASSVAGGDSGSAREQFF
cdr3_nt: TGTGCCAGCAGCGTAGCTGGGGGCGATAGCGGGAGCGCGAGGGAGCAGTTCTTC

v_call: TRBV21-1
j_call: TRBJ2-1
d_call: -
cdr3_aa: CASSKRASGRGNEQFF
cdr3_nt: TGTGCCAGCAGCAAAAGGGCCAGCGGGAGGGGCAATGAGCAGTTCTTC

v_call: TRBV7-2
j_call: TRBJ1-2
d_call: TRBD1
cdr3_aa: CASSFDSGGGGYTF
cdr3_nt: TGTGCCAGCAGCTTTGACTCAGGGGGTGGCGGCTACACCTTC

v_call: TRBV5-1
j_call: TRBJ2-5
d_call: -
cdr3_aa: CASSDRQETQYF
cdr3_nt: TGCGCCAGTTCCGACCGACAGGAGACCCAGTACTTC

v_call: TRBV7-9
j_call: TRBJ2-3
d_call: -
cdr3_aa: CASSLPSDSSVRTDTQYF
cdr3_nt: TGTGCCAGCAGCTTACCATCCGACTCAAGCGTGAGAACAGATACGCAGTATTTT

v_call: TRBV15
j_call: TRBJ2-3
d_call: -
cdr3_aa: CATSRAGAAITDTQYF
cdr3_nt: TGTGCCACCAGCAGAGCGGGTGCGGCGATAACAGATACGCAGTATTTT

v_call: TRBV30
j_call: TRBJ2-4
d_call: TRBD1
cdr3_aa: CAWSGQGIGIQYF
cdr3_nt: TGTGCCTGGAGCGGACAGGGGATCGGCATTCAGTACTTC

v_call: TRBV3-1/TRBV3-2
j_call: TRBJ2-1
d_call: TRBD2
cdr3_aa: CASSPWAGGPSNEQFF
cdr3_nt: TGTGCCAGCAGCCCTTGGGCGGGAGGGCCCTCCAATGAGCAGTTCTTC

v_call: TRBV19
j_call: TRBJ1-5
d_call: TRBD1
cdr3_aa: CASRGQLNQPQHF
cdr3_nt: TGTGCCAGTAGGGGACAGTTAAATCAGCCCCAGCATTTT